This paragraph covers one TCR beta chain sequence. What it binds is not known. The V gene end was trimmed by 3 bases and the J gene end by 4 bases; junction bases not matched to a gene: 6. Germline V gives CDR1 MRHNA, CDR2 SNTAGT. There are 15 residues in the CDR3. PCR employed 60 Vbeta and 13 Jbeta primers. Clones were sequenced by immunoSEQ multiplex PCR, and TCRdb holds only the in-frame ones, with some missing. Counted here are around 100,000 clones, 55% to 75% occurring once; the ten biggest clones make up approximately 16%. This specimen comes from a study of cytomegalovirus exposure and HLA in healthy donors. Findings and limits, study-wide: CMV serostatus was the sole immune exposure data available.

Source material: PBMCs. This TCR was sampled from a woman aged 18-29 years in good health and CMV-seropositive. J is TRBJ2-1 and V is TRBV6-4, with 7 nucleotides matching TRBD2. The CDR3 reads CASSEVGGEYNEQFF. The CDR3, as DNA: TGTGCCAGCAGTGAAGTTGGGGGGGAATACAATGAGCAGTTCTTC.